The clone carrying this T cell receptor (beta chain) showed up just a few times. Its antigen is not identified. The sample belongs to a study of beta chain features in type 1 diabetes. CD4+ naive, central memory, regulatory and stem cell-like memory cells were sorted via CD45RO/CCR7/CD25/CD127/CD95/CD27. Overall study findings and caveats: Individuals with type 1 diabetes displayed fewer insertions and more deletions at VDJ junctions. Type 1 diabetes patients had TCRB CDR3s that were shorter (moderately but significantly so) in all four CD4+ subsets. The cDNA sequencing approach could over-represent high-TCR-expressing cells.

Germline V gene sequence: CDR1 MNHNY, CDR2 SVGAGI (reference sequence). The germline V and J ends were trimmed by 6 bases and 6 bases, with 11 bases remaining between them. CDR3 length: 12 amino acids. The authors reverse transcribed all of the isolated RNA, so sequencing captured expressed TCRB transcripts. Reads for stem cell-like memory T cell samples averaged about 980,000. Sequencing used immunoSEQ multiplex PCR; TCRdb keeps in-frame clones, though not all of them. This table has over 13,000 clones, less than 85% appearing once. Sequencing used stem cell memory CD4+ T cells from blood. The rearrangement links TRBV6-6 to TRBJ1-1; no reliable D call. This TCR was recovered from a woman under 30 with type 1 diabetes. The DNA for the CDR3 is TGTGCCAGCAGCCCCGGGGTGGCTGAAGCTTTCTTT. Translating gives CASSPGVAEAFF.